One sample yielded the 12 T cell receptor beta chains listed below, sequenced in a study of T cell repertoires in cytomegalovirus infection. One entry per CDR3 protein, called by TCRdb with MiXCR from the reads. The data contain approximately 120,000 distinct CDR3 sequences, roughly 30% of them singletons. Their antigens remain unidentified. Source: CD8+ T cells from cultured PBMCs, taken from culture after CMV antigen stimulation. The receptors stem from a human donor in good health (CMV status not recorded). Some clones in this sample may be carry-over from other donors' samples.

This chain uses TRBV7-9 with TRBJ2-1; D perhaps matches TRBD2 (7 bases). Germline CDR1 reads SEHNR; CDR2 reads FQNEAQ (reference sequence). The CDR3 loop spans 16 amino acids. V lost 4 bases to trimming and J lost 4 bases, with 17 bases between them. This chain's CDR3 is CASSWPGGLRYNEQFF. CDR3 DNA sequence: TGTGCCAGCAGCTGGCCCGGGGGGCTTCGGTACAATGAGCAGTTCTTC. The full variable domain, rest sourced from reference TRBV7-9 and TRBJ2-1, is DTGVSQNPRHKITKRGQNVTFRCDPISEHNRLYWYRQTLGQGPEFLTYFQNEAQLEKSRLLSDRFSAERPKGSFSTLEIQRTEQGDSAMYLCASSWPGGLRYNEQFFGPGTRLTVL.

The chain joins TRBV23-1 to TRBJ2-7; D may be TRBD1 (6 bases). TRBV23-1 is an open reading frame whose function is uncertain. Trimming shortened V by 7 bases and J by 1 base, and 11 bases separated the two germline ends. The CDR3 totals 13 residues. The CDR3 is CASNRGGSYEQYF. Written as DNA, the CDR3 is TGCGCCAGCAACCGAGGGGGATCCTACGAGCAGTACTTC.

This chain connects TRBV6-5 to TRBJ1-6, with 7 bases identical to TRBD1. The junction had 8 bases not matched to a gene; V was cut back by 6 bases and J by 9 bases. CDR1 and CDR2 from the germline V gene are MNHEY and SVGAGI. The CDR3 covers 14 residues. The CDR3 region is CASSPTGPGSPLHF. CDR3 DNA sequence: TGTGCCAGCAGCCCGACAGGGCCGGGTTCACCCCTCCACTTT.

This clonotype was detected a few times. Written as DNA, the CDR3 is TGTGCCAGCAGCGCAGGCCATCCCGAAAACATTCAGTACTTC. Protein sequence: CASSAGHPENIQYF. This chain connects TRBV9 to TRBJ2-4; D unclear. Germline CDR1 SGDLS, CDR2 YYNGEE. This CDR3 region has 14 residues. V lost 3 bases, J lost 5 bases, and 12 bases lay in between. Full variable domain (missing parts from reference TRBV9 and TRBJ2-4): DSGVTQTPKHLITATGQRVTLRCSPRSGDLSVYWYQQSLDQGLQFLIQYYNGEERAKGNILERFSAQQFPDLHSELNLSSLELGDSALYFCASSAGHPENIQYFGAGTRLSVL.

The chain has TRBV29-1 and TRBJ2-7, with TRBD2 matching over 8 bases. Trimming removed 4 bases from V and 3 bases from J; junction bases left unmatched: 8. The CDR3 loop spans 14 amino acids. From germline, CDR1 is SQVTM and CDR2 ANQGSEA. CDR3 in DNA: TGCAGCGTTGTACTAGCGGAGAAACGCTACGAGCAGTACTTC. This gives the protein CSVVLAEKRYEQYF.

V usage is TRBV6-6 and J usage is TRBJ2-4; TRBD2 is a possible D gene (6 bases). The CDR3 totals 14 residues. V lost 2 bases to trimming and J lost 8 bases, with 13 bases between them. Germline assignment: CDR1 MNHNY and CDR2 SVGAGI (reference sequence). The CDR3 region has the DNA TGTGCCAGCAGTTACACTTCGGGAGAGGACATTCAGTACTTC. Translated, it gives CASSYTSGEDIQYF.

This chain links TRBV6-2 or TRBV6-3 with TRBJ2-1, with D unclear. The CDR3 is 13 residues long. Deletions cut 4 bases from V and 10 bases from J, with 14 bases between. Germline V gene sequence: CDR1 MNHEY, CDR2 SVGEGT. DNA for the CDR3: TGTGCCAGCAGTTTGGCCCTTGGGGTAGAGCAGTTCTTC. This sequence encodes CASSLALGVEQFF.

CDR3 in DNA: TGTGCCAGCAGTTTATCGGCAAACCCATCCTACGAGCAGTACTTC. Translation gives CASSLSANPSYEQYF. V gene TRBV27 combines with J gene TRBJ2-7; D is unresolved. Germline CDR1 MNHEY, CDR2 SMNVEV (reference sequence). V was pared by 0 bases and J by 1 base, with 10 bases between. CDR3 length: 15 amino acids.

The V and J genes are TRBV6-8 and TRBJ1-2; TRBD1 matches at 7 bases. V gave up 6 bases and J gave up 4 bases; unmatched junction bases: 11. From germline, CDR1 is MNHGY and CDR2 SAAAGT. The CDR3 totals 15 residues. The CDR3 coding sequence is TGTGCCAGCAGCCTAACAGGGGAATACAGCTATGGCTACACCTTC. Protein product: CASSLTGEYSYGYTF.

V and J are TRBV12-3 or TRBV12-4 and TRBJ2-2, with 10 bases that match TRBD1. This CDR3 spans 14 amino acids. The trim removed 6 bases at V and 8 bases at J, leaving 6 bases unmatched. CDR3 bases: TGTGCCAGCAGGGGACAGGGGATAGGTGGGGAGCTGTTTTTT. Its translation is CASRGQGIGGELFF.

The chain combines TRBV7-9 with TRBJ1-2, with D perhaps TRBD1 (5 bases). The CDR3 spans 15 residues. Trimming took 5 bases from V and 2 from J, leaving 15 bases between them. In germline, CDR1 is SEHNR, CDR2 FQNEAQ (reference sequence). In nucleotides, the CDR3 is TGTGCCAGCAGCCACGGTGCAGGGTTGAACTATGGCTACACCTTC. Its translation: CASSHGAGLNYGYTF. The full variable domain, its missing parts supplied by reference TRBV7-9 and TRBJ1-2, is DTGVSQNPRHKITKRGQNVTFRCDPISEHNRLYWYRQTLGQGPEFLTYFQNEAQLEKSRLLSDRFSAERPKGSFSTLEIQRTEQGDSAMYLCASSHGAGLNYGYTFGSGTRLTVV.

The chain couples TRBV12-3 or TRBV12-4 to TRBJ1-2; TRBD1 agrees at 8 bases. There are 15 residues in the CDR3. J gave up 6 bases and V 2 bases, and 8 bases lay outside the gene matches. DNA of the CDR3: TGTGCCAGCAGTTTACGGACAGGGCAATTAAATGGCTACACCTTC. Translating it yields CASSLRTGQLNGYTF.